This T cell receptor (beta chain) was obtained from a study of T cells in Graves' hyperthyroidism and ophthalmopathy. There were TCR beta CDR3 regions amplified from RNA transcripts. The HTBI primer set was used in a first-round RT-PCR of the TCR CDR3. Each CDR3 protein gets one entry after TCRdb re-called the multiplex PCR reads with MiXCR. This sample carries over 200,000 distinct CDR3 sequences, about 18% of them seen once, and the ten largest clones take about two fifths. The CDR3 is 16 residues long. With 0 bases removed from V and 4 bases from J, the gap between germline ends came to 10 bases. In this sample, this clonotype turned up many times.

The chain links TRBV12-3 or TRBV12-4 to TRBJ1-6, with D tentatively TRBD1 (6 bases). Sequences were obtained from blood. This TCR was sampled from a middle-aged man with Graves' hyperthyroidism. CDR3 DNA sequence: TGTGCCAGCAGTTTAGCGGGGGGACAATATAATTCACCCCTCCACTTT. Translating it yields CASSLAGGQYNSPLHF.